The entry below gives a single T cell receptor (beta chain) sequence along with its context. What it binds is not known. The investigators sampled blood at baseline, at cycle 4 day 1, and at cycle 7 day 1. Data came from immunoSEQ multiplex PCR; TCRdb stores just in-frame clones and leaves some out. The sample yields fewer than 80,000 clones, around four fifths seen once. Germline V gives CDR1 SGHRS, CDR2 YFSETQ. The CDR3 length is 17 residues. Trimming left V 4 bases short and J 7 bases short, with 23 bases between. This sample is drawn from a study of OX40 agonist ivuxolimab in advanced cancers. Study overall: Dose-escalation patients had hepatocellular carcinoma, melanoma, renal cell or head and neck cancer. Broader study findings: Dosing at 0.1 to 3.0 mg/kg was accompanied by clonal expansion of CD4+ and CD8+ blood T cells by week 6. Antigen specificity was not determined for the expanded peripheral T cells.

The sample was CD4+ or CD8+ T cells sorted from blood, taken in a trial of the OX40 agonist ivuxolimab. This TCR was sampled from an adult with an advanced solid tumor such as melanoma, head and neck, liver or kidney cancer. This chain links TRBV5-1 with TRBJ1-4; D gene uncertain. This CDR3 is CASSPSGVGFGSEKLFF. CDR3 in DNA: TGCGCCAGCAGCCCTTCCGGAGTGGGGTTTGGTAGTGAAAAACTGTTTTTT.